What follows describes a single T cell receptor beta chain. The sample holds one count of this clone. There is no known antigen for this receptor. Per-nucleotide qualities are absent, and no much larger clonotype sits a single base away. These data come from a study of T cells in localized non-small cell lung cancer (dated by TCRdb to the early 2020s). As for the study more broadly: The study analyzed T cell repertoires of 200 to 300 early-stage NSCLC patients, comparing tumors and uninvolved tumor-adjacent lungs. All 240 or so NSCLC patients in the cohort were treatment-naive and had localized lung tumors that were resected. The mean age of the NSCLC patients was roughly 70 years, with 130 or so men and 95 to 110 women. Study-wide findings and limitations: A median of roughly 60 of the top 100 tumor clones turned up in the paired uninvolved adjacent lung, and under 30 of those clones also ranked among the top 100 of that same adjacent lung. The highest T cell clonality was observed in uninvolved tumor-adjacent lung, where clonality exceeded that of tumor, suggesting that antigenic responses were more focused in uninvolved tumor-adjacent lung. Because the study design was exploratory, TCR variables were selected using unadjusted p-values without false-discovery rate correction. Because multi-region tumor sequencing was not performed, intratumor heterogeneity could not be ruled out. Longer overall survival was associated with higher T cell density in blood, whereas shorter survival was associated with higher clonality in adjacent lung.

TCR beta CDR3 regions were sequenced from DNA using the immunoSEQ Assay. As for how the authors treated the data: To compute T cell density, TCR beta template counts were normalized to usable DNA, which was estimated by amplifying housekeeping genes. Richness was estimated using the preseqR package, with extrapolation to 400,000 templates for PBMC samples and to 120,000 templates for tissue samples. Clonality was defined by subtracting Pielou's evenness from one. To identify tissue-enriched TCRs, differential abundance testing was run on productive amino-acid clonotypes with a minimum total count of 5 and an alpha of 0.1. The Jaccard Index and the Morisita Overlap Index were used to quantify repertoire overlap between compartments. GLIPH grouped TCR beta CDR3s together with public tetramer-defined viral CDR3s, and a viral motif had to include at least three viral sequences and show V-gene enrichment. Entries here come from immuneACCESS through TCRdb and include only in-frame sequences with V and J called. Some clones fail to appear in such tables; in the studies checked, an unresolved V gene covers under half of the shortfall, and the cause of the remainder is unknown. V and J calls and clone size are as listed in that table; D and trimming were resolved from the DNA. The table for this sample lists tens of thousands of clones; roughly 86% of them were counted only once. Together, the top ten hold more than 14% of the sample.

At diagnosis, tumor, uninvolved tumor-adjacent lung and peripheral blood were collected and then preserved as a mix of FFPE and fresh-frozen material. Blood samples were analyzed as peripheral blood mononuclear cells for TCR repertoire profiling. V is trimmed back by 3 bases and J by 7 bases, and the junction contains 16 bases that no gene match accounts for. The CDR1 and CDR2 encoded by the germline V gene are SNHLY and FYNNEI. The cysteine opens and the phenylalanine closes a CDR3 of 17 amino acids. The read is trimmed to its CDR3 DNA, 51 bases read in frame from base 1. The rearrangement combines TRBV2 with TRBJ1-2; the central 8 bases match TRBD1. This receptor was obtained from a man aged 40 to 70 with stage I squamous cell lung carcinoma. Sequences were derived from peripheral blood, sampled before any cancer treatment. CDR3 region: CASSEPGTGLYEGGYTF. The DNA sequence reads TGTGCCAGCAGTGAGCCCGGGACAGGCCTCTATGAGGGTGGCTACACCTTC. Reference TRBV2 and TRBJ1-2 proteins supply the regions before and after the CDR3; the full variable domain is: EPEVTQTPSHQVTQMGQEVILRCVPISNHLYFYWYRQILGQKVEFLVSFYNNEISEKSEIFDDQFSVERPDGSNFTLKIRSTKLEDSAMYFCASSEPGTGLYEGGYTFGSGTRLTVV.